This T cell receptor beta chain was recorded in a study of blood T cell repertoires in COVID-19. The data were produced by immunoSEQ multiplex PCR, yet TCRdb's version contains in-frame clones alone and is incomplete. The sample has 61,000 or so clones, approximately 91% seen once. CDR1 GTSNPN and CDR2 SVGIG come from the germline V gene (reference sequence). The length of the CDR3 is 13 residues. V was shortened by 0 bases and J by 8 bases, with 13 bases between the two germline ends. The TCR sequence derives from a woman aged 50 to 65 with active or convalescent COVID-19. The chain joins TRBV30 to TRBJ1-1; D uncertain. Sequencing input: peripheral blood. Written as DNA, the CDR3 is TGTGCCTGGAGTGTAGGCGGGGAAGCCGAAGCTTTCTTT. Translation: CAWSVGGEAEAFF.